Sequencing of this T cell receptor beta chain was carried out in a study of spatial heterogeneity in lung cancer. TCRdb recomputed calls from the 5' RACE reads with MiXCR, one row per CDR3 protein. The sample lists about 5,700 distinct CDR3 sequences; less than 20% were seen once. Study results and caveats: Higher tumor mutation counts went along with higher counts of expanded intratumoral alpha and beta TCRs.

The V segment lost 5 bases and the J segment 4 bases; nucleotides outside the gene matches: 6. Germline V CDR1 and CDR2: SQVTM, ANQGSEA. The CDR3 has 14 amino acids. Time point meaning: sample taken at primary tumor resection. This clonotype has ten or more counts. The antigen remains undetermined. The chain has TRBV29-1 and TRBJ2-5; 11 positions match TRBD2. This specimen was lung tumor tissue, taken at surgery. The clonotype originates from a male donor with early-stage non-small cell lung cancer. CDR3 in amino acids: CSVSGTSGIETQYF. In DNA, the CDR3 is TGCAGCGTTTCTGGGACTAGCGGCATAGAGACCCAGTACTTC.